A selection of T cell receptor beta chains follows, all from one sample in a study of blood T cell repertoires in COVID-19. The method was immunoSEQ multiplex PCR; TCRdb's version includes in-frame clones alone and lacks a portion of them. The sample lists around 200,000 clones; approximately 83% were seen once. Sequencing was performed on peripheral blood. The source of these receptors is a man aged 55 to 70 with acute or convalescent COVID-19. CDR3s include the opening cysteine and the closing phenylalanine or tryptophan. Fields, in order: clone size, D gene, V gene, CDR3 length, J gene, CDR3 protein, CDR3 DNA. The D gene is left open where the match is weak. Size is omitted from some rows. Given values are once, few, many or a class for expanded clones.

-	TRBD2	TRBV12-5	21	TRBJ2-2	CASGSIDPTSGRALNTGELFF	TGTGCTAGTGGTTCCATTGACCCCACTAGCGGGAGGGCCTTGAACACCGGGGAGCTGTTTTTT
-	-	TRBV6-5	14	TRBJ2-4	CASRTVKAKNIQYF	TGTGCCAGCCGGACAGTTAAAGCCAAAAACATTCAGTACTTC
once	TRBD1	TRBV28	15	TRBJ1-3	CATGTAYYSGNTIYF	TGTGCCACCGGGACAGCCTACTACTCTGGAAACACCATATATTTT
-	TRBD1	TRBV7-3	16	TRBJ1-2	CASSPDRDRGAYGYTF	TGTGCCAGCAGCCCCGACCGGGACAGGGGTGCCTATGGCTACACCTTC
-	-	TRBV27	16	TRBJ2-3	CASSLPGVGGTDTQYF	TGTGCCAGCAGTTTACCCGGGGTCGGAGGGACAGATACGCAGTATTTT
-	TRBD2	TRBV9	14	TRBJ2-1	CASRLAGVTNEQFF	TGTGCCAGCAGACTAGCGGGAGTAACCAATGAGCAGTTCTTC
once	-	TRBV4-2	16	TRBJ1-1	CASSQVTGKRNTEAFF	TGTGCCAGCAGCCAAGTAACCGGGAAAAGGAACACTGAAGCTTTCTTT
-	TRBD2	TRBV28	15	TRBJ2-1	CASSRSGSGFNEQFF	TGTGCCAGCAGCCGAAGCGGGAGCGGTTTTAATGAGCAGTTCTTC
-	TRBD1	TRBV5-1	17	TRBJ2-7	CASSSSIRQGGPYEQYF	TGCGCCAGCAGCTCGAGCATCAGACAGGGGGGCCCCTACGAGCAGTACTTC
once	-	TRBV2	15	TRBJ2-1	CASSPLRKGQSEQFF	TGTGCCAGCAGTCCTCTCAGGAAGGGGCAGAGTGAGCAGTTCTTC
-	TRBD2	TRBV7-8	16	TRBJ2-7	CASSLGVPSGSYEQYF	TGTGCCAGCAGCTTAGGGGTCCCTAGCGGGAGTTACGAGCAGTACTTC
-	-	TRBV19	14	TRBJ2-2	CASIDLPNTGELFF	TGTGCCAGCATTGACTTGCCGAACACCGGGGAGCTGTTTTTT
-	-	TRBV15	17	TRBJ2-6	CATSRGSSSSGANVLTF	TGTGCCACCAGCAGAGGTAGTAGTAGTTCTGGGGCCAACGTCCTGACTTTC
-	TRBD1	TRBV3-1/TRBV3-2	17	TRBJ1-4	CASSQSDRRTTNEKLFF	TGTGCCAGCAGCCAATCGGACAGGCGGACAACTAATGAAAAACTGTTTTTT
-	-	TRBV7-2	14	TRBJ2-5	CASSLTQGEKTQYF	TGTGCCAGCAGCCTCACTCAGGGCGAGAAGACCCAGTACTTC
-	-	TRBV19	15	TRBJ1-5	CASSKGAQSNQPQHF	TGTGCCAGTAGTAAAGGGGCACAGAGCAATCAGCCCCAGCATTTT
-	TRBD2	TRBV7-2	16	TRBJ2-7	CASSLAASGSIYEQYF	TGTGCCAGCAGCTTAGCGGCTAGCGGGAGTATCTACGAGCAGTACTTC
few	TRBD1	TRBV7-2	15	TRBJ1-5	CASSFRDREGQPQHF	TGTGCCAGCAGCTTCCGGGACAGGGAGGGTCAGCCCCAGCATTTT
once	TRBD1	TRBV18	15	TRBJ1-6	CASSDNRGGYSPLHF	TGTGCCAGCTCTGATAACAGGGGAGGCTATTCACCCCTCCACTTT
-	TRBD2	TRBV28	16	TRBJ2-1	CASSFSPSGYLNEQFF	TGTGCCAGCAGTTTTTCGCCTAGCGGTTATCTCAATGAGCAGTTCTTC
-	-	TRBV10-3	14	TRBJ1-3	CAISDRSSGNTIYF	TGTGCCATCAGTGACAGAAGCTCTGGAAACACCATATATTTT
-	TRBD1	TRBV24-1	18	TRBJ1-2	CATSDSPGQGTFNYGYTF	TGTGCCACCAGTGATTCCCCGGGACAGGGGACCTTTAACTATGGCTACACCTTC
-	TRBD1	TRBV6-2/TRBV6-3	15	TRBJ2-1	CASSPRDRDYNEQFF	TGTGCCAGCAGCCCCCGGGACAGGGATTACAATGAGCAGTTCTTC
-	TRBD1	TRBV5-5	17	TRBJ2-5	CASSRGGNRGTQETQYF	TGTGCCAGCAGCAGAGGAGGTAACAGGGGAACCCAAGAGACCCAGTACTTC
-	-	TRBV6-5	12	TRBJ1-4	CASRQGDEKLFF	TGTGCCAGCAGACAGGGCGATGAAAAACTGTTTTTT
-	-	TRBV6-6	15	TRBJ2-2	CASSAETGSAGELFF	TGTGCCAGCAGTGCCGAAACAGGGAGTGCCGGGGAGCTGTTTTTT
-	TRBD1	TRBV7-8	14	TRBJ1-1	CALGQLTMNTEAFF	TGTGCCTTGGGACAGCTAACCATGAACACTGAAGCTTTCTTT
-	-	TRBV2	11	TRBJ1-3	CASSSRNTIYF	TGTGCCAGCAGCTCTCGAAACACCATATATTTT
few	TRBD1	TRBV4-3	15	TRBJ1-2	CASSQESRGRNGYTF	TGCGCCAGCAGCCAAGAGTCCAGGGGGAGGAATGGCTACACCTTC
-	TRBD1	TRBV15	15	TRBJ1-5	CATSTGGEGNQPQHF	TGTGCCACCTCTACAGGGGGCGAAGGCAATCAGCCCCAGCATTTT
-	-	TRBV27	13	TRBJ1-1	CASSSGLAPEAFF	TGTGCCAGCAGTTCGGGTTTGGCCCCTGAAGCTTTCTTT
-	-	TRBV5-4	15	TRBJ1-4	CASRYRGTTNEKLFF	TGTGCCAGCAGGTATCGGGGGACAACTAATGAAAAACTGTTTTTT
-	-	TRBV28	15	TRBJ1-3	CASTTGGVGGNTIYF	TGTGCCAGCACCACCGGAGGGGTGGGAGGAAACACCATATATTTT
-	-	TRBV2	12	TRBJ2-3	CASSPSTDTQYF	TGTGCCAGCAGTCCTAGCACAGATACGCAGTATTTT
few	-	TRBV10-1	12	TRBJ2-2	CASSESISELFF	TGCGCCAGCAGTGAGTCAATTTCAGAGCTGTTTTTT
-	TRBD2	TRBV4-3	17	TRBJ2-5	CASSQDNSGRAWETQYF	TGCGCCAGCAGCCAAGATAACAGCGGGAGGGCCTGGGAGACCCAGTACTTC
-	-	TRBV27	14	TRBJ2-5	CASRTHGQGETQYF	TGTGCCAGCCGGACCCATGGACAAGGCGAGACCCAGTACTTC
-	TRBD1	TRBV18	18	TRBJ2-2	CASSPLGTASGNTGELFF	TGTGCCAGCTCACCACTCGGGACAGCCTCAGGAAACACCGGGGAGCTGTTTTTT